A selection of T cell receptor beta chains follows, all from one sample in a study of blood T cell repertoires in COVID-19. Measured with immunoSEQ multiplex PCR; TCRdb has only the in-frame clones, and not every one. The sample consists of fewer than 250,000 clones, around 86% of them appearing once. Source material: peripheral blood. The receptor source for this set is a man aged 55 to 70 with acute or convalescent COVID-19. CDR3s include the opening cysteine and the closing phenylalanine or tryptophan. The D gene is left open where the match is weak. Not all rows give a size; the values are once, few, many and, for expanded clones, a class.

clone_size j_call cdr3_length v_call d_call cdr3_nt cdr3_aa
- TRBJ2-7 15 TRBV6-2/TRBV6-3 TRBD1 TGTGCCAGCAGTTATGTGGGACAGAGCTCCTACGAGCAGTACTTC CASSYVGQSSYEQYF
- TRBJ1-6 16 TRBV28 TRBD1 TGTGCCAGCAGGAATCAGGGGGCCTCCTATAATTCACCCCTCCACTTT CASRNQGASYNSPLHF
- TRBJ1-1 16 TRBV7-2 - TGTGCCAGCAGCTCCCCGGCCAGCCCAAGCGATACTGAAGCTTTCTTT CASSSPASPSDTEAFF
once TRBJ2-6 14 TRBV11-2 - TGTGCCAGCAGACGGAGCTCTGGGGCCAACGTCCTGACTTTC CASRRSSGANVLTF
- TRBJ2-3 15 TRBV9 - TGTGCCAGCAGCGTAGGGGGACTCCTCGGAGATACGCAGTATTTT CASSVGGLLGDTQYF
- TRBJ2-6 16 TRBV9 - TGTGCCAGCAGCGTAGTTCCGGGGGCTGGGGCCAACGTCCTGACTTTC CASSVVPGAGANVLTF
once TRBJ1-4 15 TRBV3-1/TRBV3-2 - TGTGCCAGCAGCCAAGGGACAACCTACAATGAAAAACTGTTTTTT CASSQGTTYNEKLFF
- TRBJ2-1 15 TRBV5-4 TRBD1 TGTGCCAGCAGCCCCGACAGGGGTGGGGACAATGAGCAGTTCTTC CASSPDRGGDNEQFF
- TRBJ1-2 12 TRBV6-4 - TGTGCCAGCAGTGACGGCAGCTATGGCTACACCTTC CASSDGSYGYTF
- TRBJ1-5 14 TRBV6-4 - TGTGCCAGCAGTGTATCAGGGGGCAATCAGCCCCAGCATTTT CASSVSGGNQPQHF
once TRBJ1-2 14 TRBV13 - TGTGCCAGCAGCATGGGGGCAGGGGCGGGCGGCTACACCTTC CASSMGAGAGGYTF
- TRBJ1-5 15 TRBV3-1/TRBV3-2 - TGTGCCAGCAGCCAAGGCTGGACAGATAATCAGCCCCAGCATTTT CASSQGWTDNQPQHF
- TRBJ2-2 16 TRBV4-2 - TGTGCCAGCAGCCAAGCAGCAGGGGCGAACACCGGGGAGCTGTTTTTT CASSQAAGANTGELFF
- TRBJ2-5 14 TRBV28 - TGTGCCAGCAGTGGCAGGGGCGGGAGAGAGACCCAGTACTTC CASSGRGGRETQYF
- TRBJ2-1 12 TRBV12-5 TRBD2 TGTGCTAGTGGTTTGGTCGGGGGGGAGCAGTTCTTC CASGLVGGEQFF
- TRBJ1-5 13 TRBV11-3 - TGTGCCAGCAGCTTGGGGCCCGGTCAGCCCCAGCATTTT CASSLGPGQPQHF
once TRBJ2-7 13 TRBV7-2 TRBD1 TGTGCCAGCGGCCGGGACAGGGTGAACGAGCAGTACTTC CASGRDRVNEQYF
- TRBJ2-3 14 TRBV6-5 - TGTGCCAGCAGTTATCGGAGCGGGACAGATACGCAGTATTTT CASSYRSGTDTQYF
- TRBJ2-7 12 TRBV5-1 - TGCGCCAGCAGCCGTCCGGGGGACGAGCAGTACTTC CASSRPGDEQYF
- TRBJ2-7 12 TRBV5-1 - TGCGCCAGCAGCGCCCTGGAGGACGAGCAGTACTTC CASSALEDEQYF
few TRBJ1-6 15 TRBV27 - TGTGCCAGCAGTTTATCGGGACACTATAATTCACCCCTCCACTTT CASSLSGHYNSPLHF
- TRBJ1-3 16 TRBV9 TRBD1 TGTGCCAGCAGCGACCAGGACAGGAACTCTGGAAACACCATATATTTT CASSDQDRNSGNTIYF
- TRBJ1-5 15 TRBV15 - TGTGCCACCGCCCGTGAAGGGGAGGTCTATCAGCCCCAGCATTTT CATAREGEVYQPQHF
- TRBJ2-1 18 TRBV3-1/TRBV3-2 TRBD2 TGTGCCAGCAGCCAAGATTCGGGAGGAGCGGAGGGCTACAATGAGCAGTTCTTC CASSQDSGGAEGYNEQFF
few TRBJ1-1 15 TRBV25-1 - TGTGCCAGCAGTGAGTCAAGGGGTAGAAAAACTGAAGCTTTCTTT CASSESRGRKTEAFF
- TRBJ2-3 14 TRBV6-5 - TGTGCCAGCAGTTACGGGGGGGCTCCAGATACGCAGTATTTT CASSYGGAPDTQYF
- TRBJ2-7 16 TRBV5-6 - TGTGCCAGCAGCTTGCTAAAGCGGGGACATAACTACGAGCAGTACTTC CASSLLKRGHNYEQYF
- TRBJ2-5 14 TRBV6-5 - TGTGCCAGCAGTCCTTGGGGGGACCAAGAGACCCAGTACTTC CASSPWGDQETQYF
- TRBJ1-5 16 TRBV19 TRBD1 TGTGCCAGTAGGATGTCGGGACAGACGTTGAATCAGCCCCAGCATTTT CASRMSGQTLNQPQHF
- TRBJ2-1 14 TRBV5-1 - TGCGCCAGCAGCTTGGGTCCCAGGGCGCAAGGGCAGTTCTTC CASSLGPRAQGQFF
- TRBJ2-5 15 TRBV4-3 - TGCGCCAGCAGCCAAGGGGGGGTCGGGGTTGAGACCCAGTACTTC CASSQGGVGVETQYF
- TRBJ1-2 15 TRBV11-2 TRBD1 TGTGCCAGCAGCTTAGGACGGACAGGGTGGGGCGGCTACACCTTC CASSLGRTGWGGYTF
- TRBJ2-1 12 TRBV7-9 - TGTGCCAGCAGCCCGCCCGCGGAGGGGTCGTTCTTC CASSPPAEGSFF
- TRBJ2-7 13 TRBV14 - TGTGCCAGCAGCGTCCCGGGGACCTACGAGCAGTACTTC CASSVPGTYEQYF
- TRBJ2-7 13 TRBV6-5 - TGTGCCAGCAGTTCGAAGGGGCGCTGGGAGCAGTACTTC CASSSKGRWEQYF
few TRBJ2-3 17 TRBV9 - TGTGCCAGCAACGGGGGACTCCGGGGAGAAATGGAAGATACGCAGTATTTT CASNGGLRGEMEDTQYF
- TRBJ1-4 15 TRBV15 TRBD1 TGTGCCACCGAAAACCACAGGGGGCGTAATGAAAAACTGTTTTTT CATENHRGRNEKLFF
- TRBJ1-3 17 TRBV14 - TGTGCCAGCAGCCAAGATGACAGGCGGGCCTCTGGAAACACCATATATTTT CASSQDDRRASGNTIYF
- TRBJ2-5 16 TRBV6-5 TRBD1 TGTGCCAGCAGTTACTCGACCACAGGGGGCCAAGAGACCCAGTACTTC CASSYSTTGGQETQYF
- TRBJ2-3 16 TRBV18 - TGTGCCAGCTCAACGCGAGGGGGTACTAGCACAGATACGCAGTATTTT CASSTRGGTSTDTQYF
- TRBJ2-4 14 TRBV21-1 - TGTGCCAGCGAGGACAGGCGATACAAAAACATTCAGTACTTC CASEDRRYKNIQYF
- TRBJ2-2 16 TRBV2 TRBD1 TGTGCCAGCAAGCCTCGGGACAGGGGGGCCACCGGGGAGCTGTTTTTT CASKPRDRGATGELFF
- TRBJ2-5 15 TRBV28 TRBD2 TGTGCCAGCAGTCAGGGCCGGGGGGTACAAGAGACCCAGTACTTC CASSQGRGVQETQYF
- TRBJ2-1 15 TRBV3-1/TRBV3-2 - TGTGCCAGCAGCCCGTCCCGGGACACAAGAAATGAGCAGTTCTTC CASSPSRDTRNEQFF
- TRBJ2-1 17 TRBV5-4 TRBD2 TGTGCCAGCAGCCCAAGAGCGGGGGGGCTTTCCTACAATGAGCAGTTCTTC CASSPRAGGLSYNEQFF
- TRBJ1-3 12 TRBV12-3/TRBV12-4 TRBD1 TGTGCCAGCAGCCAGGGGACAGTCACCATATATTTT CASSQGTVTIYF
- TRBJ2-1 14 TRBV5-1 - TGCGCCAGCAGCACGAGAGGACAGTACAATGAGCAGTTCTTC CASSTRGQYNEQFF
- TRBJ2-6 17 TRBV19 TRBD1 TGTGCCAGTAGTCCCAGACAGGGGTGGGCTGGGGCCAACGTCCTGACTTTC CASSPRQGWAGANVLTF
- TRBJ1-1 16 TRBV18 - TGTGCCAGCTCACCAGCATTGGCGGGAATGAACACTGAAGCTTTCTTT CASSPALAGMNTEAFF
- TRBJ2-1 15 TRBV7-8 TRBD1 TGTGCCAGCAGCTCCCGGGACAGGGGTGGGAATGAGCAGTTCTTC CASSSRDRGGNEQFF
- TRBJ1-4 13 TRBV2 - TGTGCCAGCAGTGGACAGAAGGGGGAAAAACTGTTTTTT CASSGQKGEKLFF
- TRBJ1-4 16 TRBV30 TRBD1 TGTGCCTGGAGTTTTGGAGACAGGGCTTCTAATGAAAAACTGTTTTTT CAWSFGDRASNEKLFF
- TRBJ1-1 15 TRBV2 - TGTGCCAGCAGCCGACGGGGGTTCCTGAACACTGAAGCTTTCTTT CASSRRGFLNTEAFF
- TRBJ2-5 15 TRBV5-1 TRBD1 TGCGCCAGCAGTCCCGGGACAGGGGCCCAAGAGACCCAGTACTTC CASSPGTGAQETQYF
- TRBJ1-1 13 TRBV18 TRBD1 TGTGCCAGCTCGCCGACAGGGGGCACTGAAGCTTTCTTT CASSPTGGTEAFF
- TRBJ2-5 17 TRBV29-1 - TGCAGCGTCGGTGGGTCTTCGCAGGGTATTGATTGGGAGACCCAGTACTTC CSVGGSSQGIDWETQYF